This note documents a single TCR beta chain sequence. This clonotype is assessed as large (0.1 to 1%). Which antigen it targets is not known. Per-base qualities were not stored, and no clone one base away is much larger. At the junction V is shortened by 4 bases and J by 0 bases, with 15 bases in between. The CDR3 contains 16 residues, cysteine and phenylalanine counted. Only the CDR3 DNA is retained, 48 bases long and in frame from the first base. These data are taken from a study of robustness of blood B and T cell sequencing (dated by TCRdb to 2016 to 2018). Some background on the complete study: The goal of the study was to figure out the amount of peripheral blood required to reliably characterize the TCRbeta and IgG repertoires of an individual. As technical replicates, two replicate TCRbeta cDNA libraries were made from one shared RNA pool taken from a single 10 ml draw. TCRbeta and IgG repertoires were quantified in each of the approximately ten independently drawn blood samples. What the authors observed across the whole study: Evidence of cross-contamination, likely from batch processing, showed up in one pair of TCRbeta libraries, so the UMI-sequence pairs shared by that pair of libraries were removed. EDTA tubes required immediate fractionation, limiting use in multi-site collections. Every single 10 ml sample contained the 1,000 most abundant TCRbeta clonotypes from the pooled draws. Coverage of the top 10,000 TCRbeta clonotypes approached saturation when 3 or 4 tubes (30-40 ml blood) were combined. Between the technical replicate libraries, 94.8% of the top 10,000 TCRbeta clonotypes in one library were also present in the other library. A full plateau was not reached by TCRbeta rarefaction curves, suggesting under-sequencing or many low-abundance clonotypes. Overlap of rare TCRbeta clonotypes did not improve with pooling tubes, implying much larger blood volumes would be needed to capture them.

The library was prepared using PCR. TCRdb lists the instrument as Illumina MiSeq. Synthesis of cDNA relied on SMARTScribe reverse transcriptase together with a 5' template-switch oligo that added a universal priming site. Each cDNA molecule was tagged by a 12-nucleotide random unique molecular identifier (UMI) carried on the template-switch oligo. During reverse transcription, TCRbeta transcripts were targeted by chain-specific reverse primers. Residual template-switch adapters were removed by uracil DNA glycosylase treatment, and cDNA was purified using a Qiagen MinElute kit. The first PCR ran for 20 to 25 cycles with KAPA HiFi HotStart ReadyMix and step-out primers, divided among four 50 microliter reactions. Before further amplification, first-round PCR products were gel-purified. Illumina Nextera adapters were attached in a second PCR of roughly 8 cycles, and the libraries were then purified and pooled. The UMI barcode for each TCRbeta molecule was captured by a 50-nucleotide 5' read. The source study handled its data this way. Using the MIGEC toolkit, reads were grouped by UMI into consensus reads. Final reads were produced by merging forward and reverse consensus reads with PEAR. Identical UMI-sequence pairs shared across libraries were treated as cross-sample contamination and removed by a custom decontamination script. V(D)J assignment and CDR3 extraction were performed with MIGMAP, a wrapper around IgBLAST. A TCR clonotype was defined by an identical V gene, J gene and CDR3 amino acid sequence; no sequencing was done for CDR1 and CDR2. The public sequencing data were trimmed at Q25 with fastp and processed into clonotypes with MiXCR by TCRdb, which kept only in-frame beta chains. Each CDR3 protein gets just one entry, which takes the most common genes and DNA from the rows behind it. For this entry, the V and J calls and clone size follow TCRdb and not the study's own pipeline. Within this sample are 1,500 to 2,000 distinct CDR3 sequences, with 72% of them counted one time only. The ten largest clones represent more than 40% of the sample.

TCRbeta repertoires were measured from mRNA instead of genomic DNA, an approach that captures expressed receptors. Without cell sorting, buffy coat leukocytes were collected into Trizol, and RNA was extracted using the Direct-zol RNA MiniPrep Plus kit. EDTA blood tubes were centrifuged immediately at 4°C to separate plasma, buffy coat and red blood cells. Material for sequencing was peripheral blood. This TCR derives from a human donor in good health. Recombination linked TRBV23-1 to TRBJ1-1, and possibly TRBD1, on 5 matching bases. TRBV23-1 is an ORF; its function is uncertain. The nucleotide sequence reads TGCGCCAGCAGTCTTGGGGACGGCCACATGAACACTGAAGCTTTCTTT. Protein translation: CASSLGDGHMNTEAFF.